A selection of T cell receptor beta chains follows, all from one sample in a study of blood T cells in healthy people across ages. TCRdb analysed the 5' RACE reads with MiXCR anew, one entry per CDR3 protein. The table includes 700,000 to 1,000,000 distinct CDR3 sequences, under 45% detected once. Input material: blood. Source of these receptors: a man in his 60s in good health. Each CDR3 is given with its conserved first and last residue. D genes are given only for firm matches. Clone size is given for some rows only: seen once, a few or many times, or a class if the clone is expanded.

cdr3_nt cdr3_aa v_call d_call j_call clone_size
TGTGCCAGCAGCTTGCAGCGGGGGTACACAGATACGCAGTATTTT CASSLQRGYTDTQYF TRBV5-6 TRBD2 TRBJ2-3 -
TGCGCCAGCAGCTTGGTTAGCGGGGGCTACAATGAGCAGTACTTC CASSLVSGGYNEQYF TRBV5-1 TRBD2 TRBJ2-7 -
TGTGCCAGCAGCGGGCTCAGAGCGGGATCCTATGGCTACACCTTC CASSGLRAGSYGYTF TRBV9 - TRBJ1-2 -
TGTGTCCTCAATCAGACCTACGAGCAGTACTTC CVLNQTYEQYF TRBV11-3 - TRBJ2-7 -
TGCAGTGCTAGAAATCTTCGGGGGGGCATGGATACGCAGTATTTT CSARNLRGGMDTQYF TRBV20-1 TRBD2 TRBJ2-3 -
TGTGCCAGCAGCTTAGAGTGGGGGGGACAGGGGGTTGGCTACGAGCAGTACTTC CASSLEWGGQGVGYEQYF TRBV11-2 TRBD1 TRBJ2-7 -
TGTGCCAGCAGTGAAGCGCGGGGGGCTCGGGGCTACACCTTC CASSEARGARGYTF TRBV6-1 - TRBJ1-2 few
TGTGCCAGCAGCCAAGATGCAGGGGGGGCTTACGAGCAGTACTTC CASSQDAGGAYEQYF TRBV3-1 - TRBJ2-7 -
TGTGCCAGCAGCCAAGGAGTGGGACTAGCGAAGGAGACCCAGTACTTC CASSQGVGLAKETQYF TRBV3-1 TRBD2 TRBJ2-5 -
TGTGCCAGCAGCGGAGTCGCAGGGAACCTCGCCGGGGGGCAGTACTTC CASSGVAGNLAGGQYF TRBV6-1 - TRBJ2-7 -
TGTGCCAGCAGCGTACGGGACAGGGGAATTAGTGGCAACTATGGCTACACCTTC CASSVRDRGISGNYGYTF TRBV7-2 TRBD1 TRBJ1-2 -
TGTGCCACCAGCAGAGCCGTACTACCTTTTGAGGGGCGGATACGCAATCAGCCCCAGCATTTT CATSRAVLPFEGRIRNQPQHF TRBV15 - TRBJ1-5 -
TGTGCCACCAGCAGAGGACAGGGGATCTCCTACGAGCAGTACTTC CATSRGQGISYEQYF TRBV15 TRBD1 TRBJ2-7 -
TGTGCCAGCAGCTTAGACAGTTACAATGAGCAGTACTTC CASSLDSYNEQYF TRBV7-2 - TRBJ2-7 -
TGTGCCAGCAGCGGACGGGACAGGGGGTGGGAGACCCAGTACTTC CASSGRDRGWETQYF TRBV11-2 TRBD1 TRBJ2-5 -
TGTGCCAGCAGCACGAGACCTAGCGAACCTTACAATGAGCAGTTCTTC CASSTRPSEPYNEQFF TRBV7-2 - TRBJ2-1 once
TGCGCCAGCAGCCAGACCCTTTTACGGGGGCCCACGAGGGAGCAGTACTTC CASSQTLLRGPTREQYF TRBV4-1 - TRBJ2-7 -
TGTGCCAGCAGTTACTCAGGGGGTACTACAGATACGCAGTATTTT CASSYSGGTTDTQYF TRBV6-6 - TRBJ2-3 -
TGCGCCAGCAGCCCACCAGGCGAACAGGGACATCAGCCCCAGCATTTT CASSPPGEQGHQPQHF TRBV4-3 - TRBJ1-5 few
TGCGCCAGCAGCCAAGATCGGTTAACCCAGAACACCGGGGAGCTGTTTTTT CASSQDRLTQNTGELFF TRBV4-1 - TRBJ2-2 few
TGCGCCAGCAGCCAAGCGGGACAGGGGTCAACTGAGCAGTTCTTC CASSQAGQGSTEQFF TRBV4-3 TRBD1 TRBJ2-1 -
TGTGCCAGCAGCGCCGACAGGGTTTACTCCTACAATGAGCAGTTCTTC CASSADRVYSYNEQFF TRBV9 TRBD1 TRBJ2-1 few
TGTGCCAGCAGCTATGGAAGGACCAATGGCTACACCTTC CASSYGRTNGYTF TRBV7-2 - TRBJ1-2 -
TGTGCCAGCAGGCGTCACGGGGGGCTCAATGAGCAGTACTTC CASRRHGGLNEQYF TRBV2 - TRBJ2-7 -
TGTGCCAGCAGTTACGAGGGGTCCTACGAGCAGTACTTC CASSYEGSYEQYF TRBV6-2/TRBV6-3 - TRBJ2-7 few
TGTGCCTCTCACGAATCCGGGAACTATGGCTACACCTTC CASHESGNYGYTF TRBV30 - TRBJ1-2 few
TGTGCCAGCAGCGCGGACGTAACCTACAATGAGCAGTTCTTC CASSADVTYNEQFF TRBV7-9 - TRBJ2-1 few
TGTGCCAGCAGCACCGACAGGGTGGGGTCCGTCGAAAAACTGTTTTTT CASSTDRVGSVEKLFF TRBV7-2 TRBD1 TRBJ1-4 few
TGTGCCAGCACACGAGGGGGGCACGAGACCCAGTACTTC CASTRGGHETQYF TRBV6-1 - TRBJ2-5 -
TGCAGTGCTAGCAGGGCTAACACCGGGGAGCTGTTTTTT CSASRANTGELFF TRBV20-1 - TRBJ2-2 -
TGTGCCACCAGTGATTGGGACACCGGGGAGCTGTTTTTT CATSDWDTGELFF TRBV24-1 - TRBJ2-2 few
TGCGCCAGCAGCCATTCCTGGGGGATGGTTGAGCAGTTCTTC CASSHSWGMVEQFF TRBV4-1 - TRBJ2-1 -
TGCAGTGCTATACCGGGACAGCGTTCTGATGGCTACACCTTC CSAIPGQRSDGYTF TRBV20-1 TRBD1 TRBJ1-2 few
TGTGCCACCAGCAGAGACCCCCACCGGGACAGGGTTAATTTGCGTGGCAACACCTTC CATSRDPHRDRVNLRGNTF TRBV15 TRBD1 TRBJ1-2 -
TGTGCCAGCAGTGAGAGGACGGATGTCTACAATGAGCAGTTCTTC CASSERTDVYNEQFF TRBV2 - TRBJ2-1 -
TGTGCCAGCAGCGTAGGCCCAGACCTCTCCGTCCTGACTTTC CASSVGPDLSVLTF TRBV9 - TRBJ2-6 -
TGTGCCAGCAGTTACTCGGAAGGGGGTAGTGAAGCTTTCTTT CASSYSEGGSEAFF TRBV6-5 - TRBJ1-1 few
TGCGCCAGCAGCCCCCCGACGTTGACCACAGATACGCAGTATTTT CASSPPTLTTDTQYF TRBV5-1 - TRBJ2-3 few
TGTGCCAGCAGCGTAGAAGCGGGGAGTTCAGATACGCAGTATTTT CASSVEAGSSDTQYF TRBV9 TRBD2 TRBJ2-3 -
TGTGCCAGTAGTATTAGGGGGGCGGGGACTAGCGGGGGTCGTAGCTCCTACAATGAGCAGTTCTTC CASSIRGAGTSGGRSSYNEQFF TRBV19 TRBD2 TRBJ2-1 -
TGCGCCAGCAGTGAGCCGGGACAGGGACCAGGGGAGCTGTTTTTT CASSEPGQGPGELFF TRBV10-2 TRBD1 TRBJ2-2 few
TGCAGCGTTCGGCGGGGGGTGAGGGAAGAGACCCAGTACTTC CSVRRGVREETQYF TRBV29-1 TRBD2 TRBJ2-5 few
TGTGCCAGCAGCGTCCGGACGGCAAACAATCAGCCCCAGCATTTT CASSVRTANNQPQHF TRBV6-6 - TRBJ1-5 few
TGTGCCAGCAGCATAAACTATGGGGACTACGAGCAGTACTTC CASSINYGDYEQYF TRBV13 - TRBJ2-7 few
TGTGCCAGCAGTTTTTCCCGGCAGTCCTACGAGCAGTACTTC CASSFSRQSYEQYF TRBV27 - TRBJ2-7 -
TGCAGCGTCCAACAGGGGGGGGGCGAGCAGTACTTC CSVQQGGGEQYF TRBV29-1 - TRBJ2-7 -
TGTGCCAGCAGTTATGAAGGCGGGGGGGTTAGGCAAGAGACCCAGTACTTC CASSYEGGGVRQETQYF TRBV6-6 TRBD2 TRBJ2-5 few